A single sample gave rise to the 9 T cell receptor beta chains below, sequenced in a study of beta chain features in type 1 diabetes. The study, taken as a whole, reports: Shortening of TCRB CDR3s, moderate but significant, appeared in all four CD4+ subsets of Type 1 diabetes patients.

Isolated RNA was reverse transcribed in full, so expressed TCRB transcripts were sequenced. Profiling relied on immunoSEQ multiplex PCR, and the TCRdb table lists in-frame clones only, not all of them. This sample has 600,000 to 700,000 clones, with 9.5% to 15% found just once. The antigens of these receptors remain unknown. Source material: naive CD4+ T cells from blood. These receptors originate from a man aged 30 to 45 with type 1 diabetes.

The rearrangement joins TRBV2 to TRBJ1-1, with a possible D match to TRBD1 (6 bases). Per the germline V gene, CDR1 is SNHLY and CDR2 is FYNNEI. The CDR3 spans 13 residues. V lost 11 bases and J lost 1, with 14 bases in between. CDR3 amino acids: CAGRGGANTEAFF. The CDR3 region has the DNA TGTGCCGGCCGAGGGGGGGCGAACACTGAAGCTTTCTTT.

The chain is built from TRBV2 and TRBJ1-5; D perhaps matches TRBD1 (6 bases). Trimming took 6 bases from V and 6 from J, leaving 15 bases between them. This CDR3 has 14 residues. Germline assignment: CDR1 SNHLY and CDR2 FYNNEI. The CDR3 bases are TGTGCCAGCAGCGAACAGGGCAGGCTTCAGCCCCAGCATTTT. Its translation: CASSEQGRLQPQHF.

V and J are TRBV27 and TRBJ2-7; 14 nucleotides match TRBD2. The CDR3 has 15 residues. Germline V gene data show CDR1 as MNHEY and CDR2 as SMNVEV (reference sequence). Trimming removed 5 bases from V and 2 bases from J; junction bases left unmatched: 2. The CDR3 loop is CASSTGLAGAYEQYF. CDR3 coding DNA: TGTGCCAGCAGTACGGGACTAGCGGGGGCCTACGAGCAGTACTTC.

V gene TRBV18 combines with J gene TRBJ2-6, with D unresolved. Trimming removed 2 bases from V and 1 base from J, with 6 bases in between. This CDR3 region has 15 residues. CDR1 KGHSH and CDR2 LQKENI come from the germline V gene. The CDR3 nucleotides are TGTGCCAGCTCACCAGAGGCGTCTGGGGCCAACGTCCTGACTTTC. Encoded protein: CASSPEASGANVLTF.

This clone was seen a handful of times. The chain links TRBV19 to TRBJ1-1; 7 bases are a match to TRBD1. This CDR3 contains 14 residues. The V gene's germline CDR1 is LNHDA and CDR2 SQIVND (reference sequence). The J segment lost 1 base and the V segment lost 3 bases, leaving 2 bases of the junction unmatched. In DNA, the CDR3 is TGTGCCAGTAGTATGACAGGGACGAACACTGAAGCTTTCTTT. Translated: CASSMTGTNTEAFF.

The chain couples TRBV29-1 to TRBJ2-3; TRBD1 aligns across 10 bases. The V and J ends lost 6 bases and 0 bases, in that order; junction bases with no gene match: 9. The CDR3 spans 16 residues. Per the germline V gene, CDR1 is SQVTM and CDR2 is ANQGSEA. CDR3 nucleotide sequence: TGCAGCGTGACAGGGGGCGCCGTAATTAGCACAGATACGCAGTATTTT. Translation gives CSVTGGAVISTDTQYF.

This chain uses TRBV29-1 with TRBJ2-1; 8 bases align to TRBD2. The CDR3 length is 13 residues. The germline V gene encodes CDR1 SQVTM and CDR2 ANQGSEA. V shed 6 bases and J 4 bases; nucleotides not matched to a gene: 5. The DNA for the CDR3 is TGCAGCGTAGCGGGGGCCCTTTACAATGAGCAGTTCTTC. This encodes CSVAGALYNEQFF.

This clone was seen at least ten times. The rearrangement joins TRBV4-3 to TRBJ1-2; D gene uncertain. The CDR3 is made up of 15 amino acids. The V end lost 6 bases, the J end lost 4 bases, and 18 bases lay between the germline ends. Germline values: CDR1 LGHNA, CDR2 YSLEER. The DNA for the CDR3 is TGCGCCAGCAGGTCAACCTCGGGCGTAGCCTATGGCTACACCTTC. Translation gives CASRSTSGVAYGYTF.

This clone has only a few counts. This chain joins TRBV9 and TRBJ1-2; tentatively, D is TRBD1 (6 bases). Germline loops: CDR1 SGDLS, CDR2 YYNGEE. V lost 0 bases to trimming and J lost 6 bases, with 12 bases between them. The CDR3 covers 14 residues. The CDR3 DNA is TGTGCCAGCAGCGTAGTAGCAGGGGTGGATGGCTACACCTTC. Its translation is CASSVVAGVDGYTF.